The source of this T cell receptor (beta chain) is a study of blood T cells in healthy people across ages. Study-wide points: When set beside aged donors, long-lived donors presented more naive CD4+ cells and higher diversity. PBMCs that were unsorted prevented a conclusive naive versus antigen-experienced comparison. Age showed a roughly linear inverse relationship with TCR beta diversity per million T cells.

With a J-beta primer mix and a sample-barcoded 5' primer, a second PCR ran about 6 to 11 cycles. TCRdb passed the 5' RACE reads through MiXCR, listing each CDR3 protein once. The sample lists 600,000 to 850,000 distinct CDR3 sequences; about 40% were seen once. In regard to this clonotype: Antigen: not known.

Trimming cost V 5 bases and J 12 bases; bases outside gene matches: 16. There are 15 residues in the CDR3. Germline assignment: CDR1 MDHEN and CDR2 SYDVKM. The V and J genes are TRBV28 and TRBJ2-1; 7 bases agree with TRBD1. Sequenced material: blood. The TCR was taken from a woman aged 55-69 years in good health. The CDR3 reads CASSLGQMNGDGQFF. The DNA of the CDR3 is TGTGCCAGCAGTCTGGGACAGATGAACGGCGATGGGCAGTTCTTC.